Included here is one TCR beta chain sequence, with context. No cognate antigen has been identified for it. The input lacks base qualities; no much larger clone sits a single base away. Participants in the prospective study were enrolled through a virtual design, were aged roughly 18 to 100 years, and lived in 24 United States geographic areas. To assign participants to cohorts, the prospective study relied on clinical history that participants themselves reported in a screening survey and a study questionnaire. In the prospective study, whole blood, serum and a nasopharyngeal or oropharyngeal swab were collected from each participant by mobile phlebotomists. Additional blood draws and questionnaires over an approximately 2-month period could optionally be provided by prospective study participants. Blood samples from the prospective study were shipped frozen or at room temperature prior to DNA extraction.

TCRbeta CDR3 regions were amplified from genomic DNA using the immunoSEQ Assay, a bias-controlled multiplex PCR. On the study's bioinformatics: Nucleated cell counts per sample were estimated from amplification of reference gene primers within the assay. To quantify the absolute abundance of each unique TCRbeta CDR3 rearrangement, sequence reads were collapsed and filtered. For each sample, productive Simpson clonality was calculated by taking the square root of Simpson's diversity index across productive rearrangements. Imported from immuneACCESS, the table was reduced by TCRdb to in-frame sequences with V and J called. These copies leave out some clones; in studies compared against another copy, an unresolved V gene accounts for under half, and the cause of the remainder is not known. V and J calls and clone size are those listed in that table; D and trimming were worked out from the DNA. A total of some 260,000 clones appear in this sample, under 90% of them only once. Of the sample, approximately 4% falls within the top ten clones.

These data come from a study of blood T cell repertoires in COVID-19 (TCRdb year 2020). Describing the broader study: Collaborator samples came from the United States, Italy and Spain and covered acute and convalescent phases of COVID-19. Subjects who had been exposed to COVID-19, were actively infected with it, or had recovered from it provided the deeply sampled blood TCRbeta repertoires that made up the dataset. A freely available public database, intended as a resource for researchers studying the immune response to SARS-CoV-2, is where the repertoires were released. A de-identified subject ID, COVID-19 status, age in years and sex were almost always included in the sample metadata. The samples were drawn from two sources: the first 160 participants of the ongoing ImmuneRACE study, and over 1,000 subjects contributed by 6 global collaborators. The material from the prospective study consisted of cDNA or gDNA derived from T cells, B-cell-depleted T cells, or PBMCs. HLA class I and class II types, where available, came from metadata supplied by the sample provider rather than from assay-based typing.

What the study reported, not specific to this receptor: The amount of clinical and demographic metadata varied by source and participant and was provided uncurated.

Taken from the germline V gene, the CDR1 and CDR2 loops are SGHVS and FQNEAQ. Including cysteine and phenylalanine, the CDR3 has 18 amino acids. Here the CDR3 DNA is all that survives: 54 bases in frame from base 1. V is reduced by 2 bases and J by 1 base, leaving a spacing of 20 bases between them. The material sequenced was PBMCs or T cells enriched from blood (not recorded which). This TCR derives from a man between 25 and 39 years old with acute COVID-19. The rearranged segments are TRBV7-8 and TRBJ1-1; TRBD1 could be the D gene, as 6 bases match. The sequenced DNA is TGTGCCAGCAGCTTAAACACAAGGACGGTGGGGGCGAACACTGAAGCTTTCTTT. It encodes CASSLNTRTVGANTEAFF.